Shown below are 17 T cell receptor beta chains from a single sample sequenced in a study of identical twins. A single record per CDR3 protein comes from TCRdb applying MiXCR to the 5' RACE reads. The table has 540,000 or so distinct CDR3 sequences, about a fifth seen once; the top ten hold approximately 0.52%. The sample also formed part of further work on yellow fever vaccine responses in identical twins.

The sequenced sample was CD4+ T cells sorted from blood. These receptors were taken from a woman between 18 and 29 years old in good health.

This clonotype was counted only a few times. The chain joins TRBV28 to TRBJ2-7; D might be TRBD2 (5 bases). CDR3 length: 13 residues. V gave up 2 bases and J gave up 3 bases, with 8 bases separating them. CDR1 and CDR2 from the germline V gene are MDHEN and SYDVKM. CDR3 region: CASSLHGGYEQYF. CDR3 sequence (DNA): TGTGCCAGCAGTTTACATGGAGGCTACGAGCAGTACTTC.

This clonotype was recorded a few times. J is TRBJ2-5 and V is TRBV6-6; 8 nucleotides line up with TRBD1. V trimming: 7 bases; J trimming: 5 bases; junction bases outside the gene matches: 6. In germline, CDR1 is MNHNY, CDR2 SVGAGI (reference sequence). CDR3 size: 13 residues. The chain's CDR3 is CASTGTGGETQYF. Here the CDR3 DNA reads TGTGCCAGCACCGGAACAGGGGGGGAGACCCAGTACTTC.

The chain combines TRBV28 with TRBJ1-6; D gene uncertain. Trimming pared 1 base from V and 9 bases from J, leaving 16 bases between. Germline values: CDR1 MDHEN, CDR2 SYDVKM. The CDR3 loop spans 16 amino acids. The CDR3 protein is CASSLLASKGRSPLHF. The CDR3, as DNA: TGTGCCAGCAGTTTATTGGCCTCTAAGGGTCGTTCACCCCTCCACTTT.

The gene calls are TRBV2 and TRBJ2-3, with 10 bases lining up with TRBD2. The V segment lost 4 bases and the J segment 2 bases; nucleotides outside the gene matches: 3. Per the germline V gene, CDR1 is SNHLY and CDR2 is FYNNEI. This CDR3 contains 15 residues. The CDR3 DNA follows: TGTGCCAGCAGTGCTAGCGGGAGAAACACAGATACGCAGTATTTT. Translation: CASSASGRNTDTQYF.

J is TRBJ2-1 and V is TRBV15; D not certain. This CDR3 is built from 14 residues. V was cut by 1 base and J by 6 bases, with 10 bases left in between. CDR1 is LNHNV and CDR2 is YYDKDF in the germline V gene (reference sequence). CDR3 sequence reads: CATSRGAASNEQFF. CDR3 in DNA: TGTGCCACCAGCAGAGGGGCCGCGAGCAATGAGCAGTTCTTC.

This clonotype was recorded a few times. The CDR3 nucleotides read TGTGCCAGTCAACTTCTCGGGGGCACAGATACGCAGTATTTT. Its translation: CASQLLGGTDTQYF. The V call is TRBV19, the J call TRBJ2-3; a weak D match, TRBD2 (5 bases). Looked up from germline, CDR1 is LNHDA and CDR2 is SQIVND (reference sequence). The CDR3 sequence is 14 residues long. Trimming shortened V by 8 bases and J by 1 base, and 13 bases separated the two germline ends.

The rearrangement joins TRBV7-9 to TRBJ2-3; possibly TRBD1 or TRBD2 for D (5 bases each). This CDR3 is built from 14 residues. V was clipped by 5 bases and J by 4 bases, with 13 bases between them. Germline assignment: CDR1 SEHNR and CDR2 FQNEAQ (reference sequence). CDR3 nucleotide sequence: TGTGCCAGCAGCCCCCGGGGCACCCCAGATACGCAGTATTTT. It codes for CASSPRGTPDTQYF.

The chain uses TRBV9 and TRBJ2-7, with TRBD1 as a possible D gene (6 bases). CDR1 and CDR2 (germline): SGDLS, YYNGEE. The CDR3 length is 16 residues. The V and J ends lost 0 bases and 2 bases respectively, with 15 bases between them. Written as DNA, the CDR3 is TGTGCCAGCAGCGTAGCTCCGGGACAAGCAACCTACGAGCAGTACTTC. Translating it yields CASSVAPGQATYEQYF.

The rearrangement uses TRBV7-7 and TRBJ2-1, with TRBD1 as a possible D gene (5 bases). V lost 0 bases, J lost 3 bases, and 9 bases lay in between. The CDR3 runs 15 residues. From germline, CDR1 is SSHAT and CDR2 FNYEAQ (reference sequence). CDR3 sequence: CASSLAQDNYNEQFF. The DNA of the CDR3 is TGTGCCAGCAGCTTAGCCCAGGACAACTACAATGAGCAGTTCTTC.

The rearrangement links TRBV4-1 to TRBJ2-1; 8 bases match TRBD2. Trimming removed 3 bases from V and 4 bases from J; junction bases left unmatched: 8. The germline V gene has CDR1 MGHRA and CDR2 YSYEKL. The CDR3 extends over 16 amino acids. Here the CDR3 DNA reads TGCGCCAGCAGCCACAGAGCGGGGGTCGCTTACAATGAGCAGTTCTTC. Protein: CASSHRAGVAYNEQFF.

DNA for the CDR3: TGTGCCAGCAGTGGAGTAGCGGGAGTTAAGGGTGAGCAGTTCTTC. The encoded protein is CASSGVAGVKGEQFF. This sequence joins TRBV2 and TRBJ2-1; TRBD2 matches 9 bases. Per germline, CDR1 SNHLY and CDR2 FYNNEI. The CDR3 has 15 residues. The trim removed 4 bases at V and 9 bases at J, leaving 10 bases unmatched.

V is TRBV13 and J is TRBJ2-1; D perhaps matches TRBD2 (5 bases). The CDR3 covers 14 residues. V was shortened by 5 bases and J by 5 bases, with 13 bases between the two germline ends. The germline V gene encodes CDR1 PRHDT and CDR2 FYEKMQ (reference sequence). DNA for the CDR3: TGTGCCAGCAGCCCACAGCGGACCCACAATGAGCAGTTCTTC. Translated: CASSPQRTHNEQFF. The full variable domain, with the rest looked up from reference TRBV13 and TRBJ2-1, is AAGVIQSPRHLIKEKRETATLKCYPIPRHDTVYWYQQGPGQDPQFLISFYEKMQSDKGSIPDRFSAQQFSDYHSELNMSSLELGDSALYFCASSPQRTHNEQFFGPGTRLTVL.

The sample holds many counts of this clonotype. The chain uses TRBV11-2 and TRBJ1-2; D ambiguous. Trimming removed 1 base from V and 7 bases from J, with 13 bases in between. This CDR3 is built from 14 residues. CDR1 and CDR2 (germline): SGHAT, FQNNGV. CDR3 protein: CASSLGAGYAGYTF. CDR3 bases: TGTGCCAGCAGCTTAGGGGCGGGGTACGCTGGCTACACCTTC.

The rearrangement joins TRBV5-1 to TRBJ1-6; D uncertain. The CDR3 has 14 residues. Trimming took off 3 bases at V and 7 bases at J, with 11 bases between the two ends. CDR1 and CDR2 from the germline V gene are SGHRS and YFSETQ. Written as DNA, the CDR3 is TGCGCCAGCAGCTCGGGATACAGCAATTCACCCCTCCACTTT. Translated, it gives CASSSGYSNSPLHF.

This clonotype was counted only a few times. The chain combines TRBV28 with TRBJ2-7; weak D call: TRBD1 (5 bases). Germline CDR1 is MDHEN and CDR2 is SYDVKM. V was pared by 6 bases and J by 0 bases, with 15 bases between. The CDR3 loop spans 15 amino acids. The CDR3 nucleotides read TGTGCCAGCAGGAGATCAGGGCTCCTCTCCTACGAGCAGTACTTC. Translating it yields CASRRSGLLSYEQYF. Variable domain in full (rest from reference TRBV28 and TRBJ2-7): DVKVTQSSRYLVKRTGEKVFLECVQDMDHENMFWYRQDPGLGLRLIYFSYDVKMKEKGDIPEGYSVSREKKERFSLILESASTNQTSMYLCASRRSGLLSYEQYFGPGTRLTVT.

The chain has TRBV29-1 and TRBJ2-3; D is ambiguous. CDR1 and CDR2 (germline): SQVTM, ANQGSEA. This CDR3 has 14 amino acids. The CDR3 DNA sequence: TGCATGCCCCACCCGGCCCTCCACACAGATACGCAGTATTTT. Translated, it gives CMPHPALHTDTQYF.

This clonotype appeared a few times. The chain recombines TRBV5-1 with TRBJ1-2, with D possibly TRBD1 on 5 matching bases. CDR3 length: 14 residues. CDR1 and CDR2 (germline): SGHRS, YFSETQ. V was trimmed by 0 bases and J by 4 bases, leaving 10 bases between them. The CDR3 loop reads CASSLEGHSYGYTF. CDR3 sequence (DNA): TGCGCCAGCAGCTTGGAAGGACACAGCTATGGCTACACCTTC.